This entry lists 29 T cell receptor beta chains sequenced from one sample in a study of blood T cell repertoires in COVID-19 (dated by TCRdb to about 2020). Library construction relied on the immunoSEQ multiplex PCR assay. As stored in TCRdb, this immuneACCESS dataset retains in-frame rearrangements with V and J assigned. A fraction of the clones does not appear; measured against another copy, unresolved V genes explain less than half of the discrepancy, and the remainder lacks a known reason. The sample table contains about 66,000 clones; only one count was recorded for around 77% of them. The top ten constitute around 9.6% of the sample. Sample: peripheral blood. These receptors all stem from a human donor in a cohort sampled during active COVID-19.

This clone appeared a few times. The rearrangement links TRBV7-9 to TRBJ1-6; TRBD1 matches at 8 bases. Per the germline V gene, CDR1 is SEHNR and CDR2 is FQNEAQ (reference sequence). The CDR3 extends over 15 amino acids. V shed 5 bases, J shed 7 bases, and the junction held 7 bases outside the gene matches. This chain's CDR3 is CASSQGQGTNSPLHF. The CDR3 nucleotides read TGTGCCAGCAGCCAAGGACAGGGTACGAATTCACCCCTCCACTTT.

The chain joins TRBV6-1 to TRBJ1-2; weak D call: TRBD1 (6 bases). The CDR3 has 17 residues. Germline V CDR1 and CDR2: MNHNS, SASEGT. The V and J ends lost 2 bases and 5 bases respectively, with 21 bases between them. CDR3 in DNA: TGTGCCAGCAGTGAACGGGCCGGACAGTGGAGGACGTATGGCTACACCTTC. It codes for CASSERAGQWRTYGYTF.

This chain connects TRBV5-1 to TRBJ1-3, with 7 bases aligning to TRBD1. The germline V gene encodes CDR1 SGHRS and CDR2 YFSETQ. The CDR3 length is 19 residues. Trimming removed 0 bases from V and 0 bases from J; junction bases left unmatched: 12. CDR3 nucleotide sequence: TGCGCCAGCAGCTTGGGGTCAGGGGGATCCCAAAGCTCTGGAAACACCATATATTTT. Protein sequence: CASSLGSGGSQSSGNTIYF. Supplemented by reference TRBV5-1 and TRBJ1-3, the full variable domain reads KAGVTQTPRYLIKTRGQQVTLSCSPISGHRSVSWYQQTPGQGLQFLFEYFSETQRNKGNFPGRFSGRQFSNSRSEMNVSTLELGDSALYLCASSLGSGGSQSSGNTIYFGEGSWLTVV.

The chain uses TRBV19 and TRBJ2-1; perhaps TRBD1 as D (5 bases). Trimming removed 2 bases at V and 11 bases at J, with 13 bases between. The CDR3 contains 13 residues. Germline CDR1 LNHDA, CDR2 SQIVND (reference sequence). CDR3 in DNA: TGTGCCAGTAGTATAATCTTGACAGACAAGCAGTTCTTC. The encoded protein is CASSIILTDKQFF.

This clone was seen only once. The V call is TRBV9, the J call TRBJ2-5, with 11 bases identical to TRBD1. This CDR3 is built from 16 residues. CDR1 is SGDLS, CDR2 YYNGEE, per germline. Losses at the gene ends were 0 bases for V and 4 bases for J; bases not matched to a gene: 5. CDR3 DNA: TGTGCCAGCAGCGTAGCTGGGGGACAGGGGGGAGAGACCCAGTACTTC. As protein: CASSVAGGQGGETQYF.

This chain joins TRBV27 and TRBJ1-6, with D unclear. The CDR3 runs to 16 residues. The germline CDR1 and CDR2 sequences are MNHEY and SMNVEV (reference sequence). V dropped 3 bases and J dropped 6 bases, with 15 bases sitting between them. The CDR3 protein is CASSFALERSNSPLHF. In nucleotides, the CDR3 is TGTGCCAGCAGTTTTGCCCTCGAGCGTTCTAATTCACCCCTCCACTTT.

The gene calls are TRBV30 and TRBJ2-1; 8 bases map to TRBD1. After removal of 6 bases from V and 15 bases from J, the junction contained 7 bases not matched to a gene. This CDR3 is 10 amino acids long. From germline, CDR1 is GTSNPN and CDR2 SVGIG (reference sequence). CDR3 in DNA: TGTGCCTGCTTCAGGGGGCGAAGGTTCTTC. It encodes CACFRGRRFF.

The chain combines TRBV11-3 with TRBJ2-7; TRBD1 matches 8 bases. Germline CDR1 and CDR2: SGHNT and YENEEA. The CDR3 consists of 13 residues. Trimming removed 5 bases from V and 7 bases from J; junction bases left unmatched: 7. CDR3 sequence reads: CASSQRQGREQYF. In nucleotides, the CDR3 is TGTGCCAGCAGCCAAAGACAGGGGCGGGAGCAGTACTTC.

CDR3 bases: TGTGCCTGGAGGCAACTGACAGGGATGGGGACTGAAGCTTTCTTT. This encodes CAWRQLTGMGTEAFF. This chain joins TRBV30 and TRBJ1-1, with 7 bases aligning to TRBD1. V shed 3 bases, J shed 5 bases, and the junction held 12 bases outside the gene matches. CDR1 is GTSNPN, CDR2 SVGIG, per germline (reference sequence). This CDR3 region has 15 residues.

The chain recombines TRBV7-3 with TRBJ2-1, with D possibly TRBD2 on 5 matching bases. The CDR3 extends over 15 amino acids. Germline V lookup: CDR1 SGHTA, CDR2 FQGTGA. V was clipped by 0 bases and J by 7 bases, with 13 bases between them. CDR3 protein: CASSLTAQRSNEQFF. CDR3 sequence (DNA): TGTGCCAGCAGCTTAACCGCTCAGCGGTCAAATGAGCAGTTCTTC.

V gene TRBV2 combines with J gene TRBJ2-2; D gene uncertain. The CDR3 consists of 13 residues. V was shortened by 4 bases and J by 2 bases, with 5 bases between the two germline ends. CDR1 is SNHLY, CDR2 FYNNEI, per germline. CDR3 DNA: TGTGCCAGCAGTGGTCTCAACACCGGGGAGCTGTTTTTT. Protein product: CASSGLNTGELFF.

The chain couples TRBV14 to TRBJ2-5; possible D gene TRBD1, 6 bases. The germline gives CDR1 SGHDN, CDR2 FVKESK. The V and J ends lost 4 bases and 7 bases respectively, with 10 bases between them. The CDR3 has 12 amino acids. The CDR3 DNA follows: TGTGCCAGCAGCCCTACAGGGTGGACCCAGTACTTC. Translated: CASSPTGWTQYF.

The CDR3, as DNA: TGTGCCAGTAGTATAGAGGTTTGGCAGAGGGCTAAACAGCCCCAGCATTTT. It yields the protein CASSIEVWQRAKQPQHF. The chain links TRBV19 to TRBJ1-5; D remains ambiguous. The germline gives CDR1 LNHDA, CDR2 SQIVND (reference sequence). The CDR3 runs 17 residues. The V and J ends lost 0 bases and 7 bases respectively, with 19 bases between them.

The chain recombines TRBV6-5 with TRBJ1-1; TRBD1 is a possible D gene (6 bases). This CDR3 spans 13 amino acids. Germline CDR1 reads MNHEY; CDR2 reads SVGAGI. V shed 10 bases and J shed 5 bases, with 17 bases lying between them. CDR3 nucleotide sequence: TGTGCCACCTCGAAGGGGGTTGGGACTGAAGCTTTCTTT. This codes for CATSKGVGTEAFF.

The chain joins TRBV28 to TRBJ2-7, with a weak D call TRBD1 (6 bases). V lost 1 base to trimming and J lost 5 bases, with 12 bases between them. Germline V gives CDR1 MDHEN, CDR2 SYDVKM. This CDR3 is built from 14 residues. Written as DNA, the CDR3 is TGTGCCAGCAGTTTATTCCCACAGGGCCACGAGCAGTACTTC. Amino acid sequence: CASSLFPQGHEQYF.

V gene TRBV6-5 combines with J gene TRBJ2-7, with 11 bases identical to TRBD1. Germline CDR1 is MNHEY and CDR2 is SVGAGI. Trimming cost V 9 bases and J 5 bases; bases outside gene matches: 9. The CDR3 has 14 amino acids. CDR3 in DNA: TGTGCCAGTAACCGGGACAGGGGGATGGACGAGCAGTACTTC. Translated: CASNRDRGMDEQYF.

The chain uses TRBV6-2 or TRBV6-3 and TRBJ2-1; no clear D. Trimming removed 2 bases from V and 7 bases from J, with 3 bases in between. This CDR3 is 11 amino acids long. Germline loops: CDR1 MNHEY, CDR2 SVGEGT. The CDR3 loop is CASSYANEQFF. CDR3 nucleotides: TGTGCCAGCAGTTACGCGAATGAGCAGTTCTTC.

The V and J genes are TRBV5-4 and TRBJ2-5; 13 bases map to TRBD2. V was clipped by 4 bases and J by 9 bases; unmatched bases: 15. This CDR3 has 17 residues. The germline V gene encodes CDR1 SGHNT and CDR2 YYREEE (reference sequence). CDR3 protein: CASSPGTSGTRPGAQYF. In nucleotides, the CDR3 is TGTGCCAGCAGCCCCGGGACTAGCGGGACCCGGCCAGGGGCCCAGTACTTC.

This clone was seen once. V and J are TRBV7-3 and TRBJ2-1; tentative D call: TRBD2 (7 bases). V shed 5 bases and J shed 4 bases, with 18 bases lying between them. The CDR3 contains 16 residues. CDR1 is SGHTA and CDR2 is FQGTGA in the germline V gene. DNA of the CDR3: TGTGCCAGCAGCCCACACGTGGGAGGGGGTTACAATGAGCAGTTCTTC. It yields the protein CASSPHVGGGYNEQFF.

The chain links TRBV7-9 to TRBJ2-5; 13 bases map to TRBD2. Germline-derived CDR1 and CDR2 are SEHNR and FQNEAQ (reference sequence). CDR3 length: 17 amino acids. Trimming at V came to 1 base and at J to 0 bases, leaving 2 bases not matched to a gene. Here the CDR3 reads CASSLGTSGRDQETQYF. CDR3 nucleotides: TGTGCCAGCAGCTTAGGGACTAGCGGGAGAGACCAAGAGACCCAGTACTTC.

V gene TRBV24-1 combines with J gene TRBJ1-2; D possibly corresponds to TRBD1 (5 bases). From germline, CDR1 is KGHDR and CDR2 SFDVKD. This CDR3 is 15 amino acids long. Trimming pared 2 bases from V and 2 bases from J, leaving 11 bases between. The CDR3 sequence: CATSDWLTENYGYTF. The DNA for the CDR3 is TGTGCCACCAGTGATTGGCTGACAGAAAACTATGGCTACACCTTC.

With respect to this clone: Other DNA variants within this sample encode the same CDR3. The chain carries TRBV18 and TRBJ2-1; 13 nucleotides align to TRBD2. CDR1 and CDR2 from the germline V gene are KGHSH and LQKENI. Unmatched junction bases numbered 1, after V lost 3 bases and J lost 2 bases. The CDR3 consists of 16 residues. CDR3 coding DNA: TGTGCCAGCTCACCGGGGACTAGCGGGACCTACAATGAGCAGTTCTTC. This translates into CASSPGTSGTYNEQFF. The whole variable domain, filled in from reference TRBV18 and TRBJ2-1, reads NAGVMQNPRHLVRRRGQEARLRCSPMKGHSHVYWYRQLPEEGLKFMVYLQKENIIDESGMPKERFSAEFPKEGPSILRIQQVVRGDSAAYFCASSPGTSGTYNEQFFGPGTRLTVL.

With regard to this clone: Germline is not matched at one junction end, which may reflect a read error. The V call is TRBV7-7, the J call TRBJ2-5; 7 bases agree with TRBD1. The germline CDR1 and CDR2 sequences are SSHAT and FNYEAQ (reference sequence). This CDR3 contains 15 residues. The CDR3 bases are TGTGCTAGCAGCGCGCAGGGGGTACTAGGGGAGACCCAGTACTTC. Encoded protein: CASSAQGVLGETQYF.

The chain combines TRBV27 with TRBJ2-7; D gene ambiguous. Germline values: CDR1 MNHEY, CDR2 SMNVEV (reference sequence). V gave up 3 bases and J gave up 2 bases, with 8 bases separating them. This CDR3 comprises 13 residues. CDR3 sequence reads: CASSLSYAYEQYF. The CDR3 nucleotides are TGTGCCAGCAGTTTGTCCTACGCCTACGAGCAGTACTTC.

This chain joins TRBV19 and TRBJ1-5; D call uncertain. The V end lost 1 base, the J end lost 4 bases, and 11 bases lay between the germline ends. There are 15 residues in the CDR3. Germline V lookup: CDR1 LNHDA, CDR2 SQIVND (reference sequence). The CDR3 bases are TGTGCCAGTAGTATAGGGGCCTCACGGAATCAGCCCCAGCATTTT. Translation gives CASSIGASRNQPQHF.

In its sample, this clone was seen a few times. This chain connects TRBV12-3 or TRBV12-4 to TRBJ2-2; D remains unclear. The V gene lost 3 bases and the J gene lost 8 bases, with 10 bases spanning the gap. CDR3 length: 13 residues. CDR3 nucleotides: TGTGCCAGCAGTTTTTCGGAGAGTGGGGAGCTGTTTTTT. It specifies CASSFSESGELFF.

The V gene is TRBV24-1, the J gene TRBJ2-5; D gene unclear. V was shortened by 2 bases and J by 5 bases, with 14 bases between the two germline ends. Germline values: CDR1 KGHDR, CDR2 SFDVKD. CDR3 size: 15 residues. CDR3 DNA: TGTGCCACCAGTGATTCCGGGTCAAGGTGGGAGACCCAGTACTTC. The encoded protein is CATSDSGSRWETQYF.

This clone was picked up one time. The rearrangement links TRBV5-1 to TRBJ1-3; D unclear. V lost 0 bases and J lost 4, with 8 bases in between. CDR3 size: 14 residues. The germline CDR1 and CDR2 sequences are SGHRS and YFSETQ. The CDR3 is CASSLVGQGNTIYF. The DNA for the CDR3 is TGCGCCAGCAGCTTGGTGGGCCAGGGAAACACCATATATTTT.

This clone was seen only a few times. The J gene is TRBJ1-1, the V gene TRBV7-9; D remains unclear. Trimming left V 2 bases short and J 5 bases short, with 9 bases between. The CDR3 length is 13 residues. Germline V gene lookup returns CDR1 SEHNR and CDR2 FQNEAQ (reference sequence). The CDR3 bases are TGTGCCAGCAGCTTATCTGGGAGGACTGAAGCTTTCTTT. Protein product: CASSLSGRTEAFF. Variable domain in full (rest from reference TRBV7-9 and TRBJ1-1): DTGVSQNPRHKITKRGQNVTFRCDPISEHNRLYWYRQTLGQGPEFLTYFQNEAQLEKSRLLSDRFSAERPKGSFSTLEIQRTEQGDSAMYLCASSLSGRTEAFFGQGTRLTVV.